Below, 15 T cell receptor beta chains from the same sample are listed, as sequenced in a study of CD8+ T cells in alopecia areata. Treatment reported: oral pan-JAK inhibitor, 5-10 mg twice daily. Extracted from the samples, RNA was reverse transcribed into cDNA to serve as the sequencing template. Here immunoSEQ multiplex PCR was the method, and the copy in TCRdb shows in-frame clones only, minus some. The data contain approximately 210,000 clones, 64% of them singletons. Sequenced here: CD4+ T cells sorted from blood, sampled at week 4, from a patient treated with tofacitinib. These receptor sequences come from a human donor with alopecia areata.

The gene calls are TRBV6-6 and TRBJ1-1; D remains ambiguous. Trimming took off 4 bases at V and 8 bases at J, with 14 bases between the two ends. Germline V gene sequence: CDR1 MNHNY, CDR2 SVGAGI (reference sequence). CDR3 size: 13 residues. The CDR3 loop is CASSSSLGWEAFF. The CDR3 DNA reads TGTGCCAGCAGTTCCAGCCTTGGGTGGGAAGCTTTCTTT.

This chain connects TRBV5-1 to TRBJ2-5; D might be TRBD2 (6 bases). Germline V gene data show CDR1 as SGHRS and CDR2 as YFSETQ. Trimming stripped 7 bases from V and 0 bases from J, with 10 bases between. The CDR3 spans 13 residues. Here the CDR3 reads CASRTGDQETQYF. In DNA, the CDR3 is TGCGCCAGCCGGACGGGGGACCAAGAGACCCAGTACTTC. The variable domain in full, with the rest retrieved from reference TRBV5-1 and TRBJ2-5, is KAGVTQTPRYLIKTRGQQVTLSCSPISGHRSVSWYQQTPGQGLQFLFEYFSETQRNKGNFPGRFSGRQFSNSRSEMNVSTLELGDSALYLCASRTGDQETQYFGPGTRLLVL.

In this sample, this clone turned up a few times. The chain employs TRBV11-3 and TRBJ1-1; 7 bases match TRBD1. This CDR3 contains 12 residues. Germline V gene data show CDR1 as SGHNT and CDR2 as YENEEA. J was trimmed by 10 bases and V by 5 bases; bases with no gene match: 7. This CDR3 is CASSDKTGVAFF. The CDR3 bases are TGTGCCAGCAGCGATAAAACAGGGGTAGCTTTCTTT.

The chain employs TRBV7-7 and TRBJ2-4; D remains unclear. This CDR3 region has 12 residues. Germline V gives CDR1 SSHAT, CDR2 FNYEAQ (reference sequence). The CDR3 protein is CGPRLGKNIQYF. CDR3 nucleotide sequence: TGTGGCCCCAGGTTGGGTAAAAACATTCAGTACTTC. The full variable domain, in which reference TRBV7-7 and TRBJ2-4 provide the parts outside the CDR3, is GAGVSQSPRYKVTKRGQDVTLRCDPISSHATLYWYQQALGQGPEFLTYFNYEAQPDKSGLPSDRFSAERPEGSISTLTIQRTEQRDSAMYRCGPRLGKNIQYFGAGTRLSVL.

This clone was counted at least ten times. The chain is built from TRBV23-1 and TRBJ2-6; 12 bases fit TRBD1. TRBV23-1 belongs to the ORF category, with a function that is uncertain. Trimming removed 0 bases from V and 1 base from J; junction bases left unmatched: 4. The CDR3 is 19 residues long. For the CDR3, the DNA is TGCGCCAGCAGTCAATCGGAGGGACAGGGGGCTTCTGGGGCCAACGTCCTGACTTTC. Its translation: CASSQSEGQGASGANVLTF.

The chain couples TRBV4-3 to TRBJ2-5, with D possibly matching TRBD2 (5 bases). Germline V gene lookup returns CDR1 LGHNA and CDR2 YSLEER. The V end lost 0 bases, the J end lost 4 bases, and 9 bases lay between the germline ends. The CDR3 runs 14 residues. CDR3 sequence: CASSQDGSGETQYF. In DNA form, the CDR3 reads TGCGCCAGCAGCCAAGATGGGAGCGGAGAGACCCAGTACTTC.

The chain recombines TRBV30 with TRBJ2-5; D is ambiguous. V was trimmed by 4 bases and J by 1 base, leaving 10 bases between them. Germline V gene lookup returns CDR1 GTSNPN and CDR2 SVGIG (reference sequence). The CDR3 totals 13 residues. The CDR3 DNA reads TGTGCCTGGACCCCCCACCCCCAAGAGACCCAGTACTTC. Translation gives CAWTPHPQETQYF.

J is TRBJ2-7 and V is TRBV13, with a tentative D call TRBD2 (6 bases). Germline CDR1 reads PRHDT; CDR2 reads FYEKMQ (reference sequence). CDR3 length equals 15 residues. Trimming left V 2 bases short and J 4 bases short, with 15 bases between. CDR3: CASSLSGGAAYEQYF. In nucleotides, the CDR3 is TGTGCCAGCAGCTTATCTGGAGGGGCCGCTTACGAGCAGTACTTC.

The rearrangement links TRBV30 to TRBJ1-1; the D is unclear. Trimming took off 2 bases at V and 9 bases at J, with 10 bases between the two ends. CDR3 size: 11 residues. Germline values: CDR1 GTSNPN, CDR2 SVGIG (reference sequence). CDR3 protein: CAWSLRSKAFF. The CDR3 nucleotides read TGTGCCTGGAGTTTGAGAAGTAAAGCTTTCTTT.

V usage is TRBV30 and J usage is TRBJ1-6; D gene ambiguous. V gave up 2 bases and J gave up 7 bases, with 9 bases separating them. The length of the CDR3 is 13 residues. CDR1 is GTSNPN and CDR2 is SVGIG in the germline V gene (reference sequence). The CDR3 DNA reads as TGTGCCTGGAGTAAGGTCGACAATTCACCCCTCCACTTT. This gives the protein CAWSKVDNSPLHF.

This chain links TRBV2 with TRBJ2-2; possibly TRBD1 for D (5 bases). Germline V CDR1 and CDR2: SNHLY, FYNNEI. Trimming cost V 7 bases and J 7 bases, with 16 bases left between them. The length of the CDR3 is 14 residues. The CDR3 reads CASTLEGVVGELFF. CDR3 coding DNA: TGTGCCAGCACCCTGGAAGGGGTCGTCGGGGAGCTGTTTTTT. Drawing the rest from reference TRBV2 and TRBJ2-2, the complete variable domain is EPEVTQTPSHQVTQMGQEVILRCVPISNHLYFYWYRQILGQKVEFLVSFYNNEISEKSEIFDDQFSVERPDGSNFTLKIRSTKLEDSAMYFCASTLEGVVGELFFGEGSRLTVL.

V is TRBV5-1 and J is TRBJ2-1; 8 bases map to TRBD1. The V and J ends lost 3 bases and 5 bases, in that order; junction bases with no gene match: 7. From germline, CDR1 is SGHRS and CDR2 YFSETQ. This CDR3 contains 15 residues. The chain's CDR3 is CASSYQGATHNEQFF. The CDR3 region has the DNA TGCGCCAGCAGCTACCAGGGGGCGACACACAATGAGCAGTTCTTC.

This clone was recorded a few times. This rearrangement joins TRBV27 to TRBJ1-6, with D uncertain. The germline V gene encodes CDR1 MNHEY and CDR2 SMNVEV (reference sequence). The CDR3 runs to 13 residues. Trimming cost V 5 bases and J 10 bases, with 12 bases left between them. In nucleotides, the CDR3 is TGTGCCAGCAGTGCAGGTTACGGATCACCCCTCCACTTT. Residues: CASSAGYGSPLHF.

This clone was observed once. This sequence joins TRBV30 and TRBJ2-3, with TRBD2 matching over 11 bases. CDR1 is GTSNPN, CDR2 SVGIG, per germline (reference sequence). The CDR3 has 14 amino acids. V shed 6 bases, J shed 4 bases, and the junction held 6 bases outside the gene matches. The CDR3: CACGGLAGADTQYF. DNA for the CDR3: TGTGCCTGTGGTGGACTAGCGGGCGCAGATACGCAGTATTTT.

In DNA form, the CDR3 reads TGCGCCAGCAGCTTGGGGGGAGGGCCGACCCAAGAGACCCAGTACTTC. It specifies CASSLGGGPTQETQYF. The genes are TRBV5-1 and TRBJ2-5, with TRBD2 matching 7 bases. V dropped 0 bases and J dropped 1; count of bases not matched to a gene: 6. CDR1 and CDR2 (germline): SGHRS, YFSETQ. CDR3 length: 16 amino acids.